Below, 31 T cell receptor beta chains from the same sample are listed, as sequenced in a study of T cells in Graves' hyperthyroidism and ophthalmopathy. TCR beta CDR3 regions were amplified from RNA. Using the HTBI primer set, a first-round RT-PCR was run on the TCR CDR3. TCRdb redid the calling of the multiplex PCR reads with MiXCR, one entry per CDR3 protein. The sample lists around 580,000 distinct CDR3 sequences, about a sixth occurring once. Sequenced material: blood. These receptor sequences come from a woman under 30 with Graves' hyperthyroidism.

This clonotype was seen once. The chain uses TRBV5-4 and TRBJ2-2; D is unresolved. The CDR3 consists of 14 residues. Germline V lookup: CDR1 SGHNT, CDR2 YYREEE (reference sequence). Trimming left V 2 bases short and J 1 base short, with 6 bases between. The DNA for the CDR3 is TGTGCCAGCAGCTTTGCCGTGAACACCGGGGAGCTGTTTTTT. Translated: CASSFAVNTGELFF.

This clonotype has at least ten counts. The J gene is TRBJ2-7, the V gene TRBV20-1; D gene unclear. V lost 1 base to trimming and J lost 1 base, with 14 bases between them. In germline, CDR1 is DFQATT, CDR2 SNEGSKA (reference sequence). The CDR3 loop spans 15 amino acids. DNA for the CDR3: TGCAGTGCTAGAGCGGTGCTATTCGTTTCCTACGAGCAGTACTTC. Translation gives CSARAVLFVSYEQYF.

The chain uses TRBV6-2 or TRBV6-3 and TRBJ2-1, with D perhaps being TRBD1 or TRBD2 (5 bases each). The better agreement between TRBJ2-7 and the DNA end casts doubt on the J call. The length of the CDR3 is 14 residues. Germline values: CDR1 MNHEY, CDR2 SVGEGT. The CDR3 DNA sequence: TGTGCCAGCAGCAGGGACGCCTCCTACAATGAGCAGTACTTC. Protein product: CASSRDASYNEQYF.

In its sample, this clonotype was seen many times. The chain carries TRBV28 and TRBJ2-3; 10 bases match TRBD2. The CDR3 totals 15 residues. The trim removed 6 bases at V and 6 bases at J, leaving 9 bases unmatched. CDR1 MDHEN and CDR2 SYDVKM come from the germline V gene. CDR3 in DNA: TGTGCCAGCAGCCCCCTAGCGGGAGTTTCCGATACGCAGTATTTT. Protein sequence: CASSPLAGVSDTQYF.

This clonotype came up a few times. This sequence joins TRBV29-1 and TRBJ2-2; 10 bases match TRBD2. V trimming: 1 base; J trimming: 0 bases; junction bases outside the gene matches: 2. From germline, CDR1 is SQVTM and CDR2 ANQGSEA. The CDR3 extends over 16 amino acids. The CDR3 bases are TGCAGCGTTGAAGGTAGCGGGGGGTCGAACACCGGGGAGCTGTTTTTT. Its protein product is CSVEGSGGSNTGELFF.

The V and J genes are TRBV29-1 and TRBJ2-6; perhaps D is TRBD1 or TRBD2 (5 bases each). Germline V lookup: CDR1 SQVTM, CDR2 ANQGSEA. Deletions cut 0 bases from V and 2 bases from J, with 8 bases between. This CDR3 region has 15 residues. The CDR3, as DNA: TGCAGCGTTGAAGATGGGACCCCTGGGGCCAACGTCCTGACTTTC. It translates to CSVEDGTPGANVLTF. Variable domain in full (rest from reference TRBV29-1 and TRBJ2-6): SAVISQKPSRDICQRGTSLTIQCQVDSQVTMMFWYRQQPGQSLTLIATANQGSEATYESGFVIDKFPISRPNLTFSTLTVSNMSPEDSSIYLCSVEDGTPGANVLTFGAGSRLTVL.

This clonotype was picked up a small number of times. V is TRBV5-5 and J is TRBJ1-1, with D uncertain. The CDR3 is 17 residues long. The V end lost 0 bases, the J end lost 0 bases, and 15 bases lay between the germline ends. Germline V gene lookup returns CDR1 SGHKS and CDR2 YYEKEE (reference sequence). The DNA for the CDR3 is TGTGCCAGCAGCTTGGAGCCAGCCTCGAACATGAACACTGAAGCTTTCTTT. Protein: CASSLEPASNMNTEAFF.

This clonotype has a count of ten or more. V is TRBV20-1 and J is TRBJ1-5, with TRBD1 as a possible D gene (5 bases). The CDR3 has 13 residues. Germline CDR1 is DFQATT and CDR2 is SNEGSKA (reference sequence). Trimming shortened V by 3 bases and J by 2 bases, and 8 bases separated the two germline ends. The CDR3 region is CSASSGGNQPQHF. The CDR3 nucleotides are TGCAGTGCTAGTTCGGGGGGCAATCAGCCCCAGCATTTT.

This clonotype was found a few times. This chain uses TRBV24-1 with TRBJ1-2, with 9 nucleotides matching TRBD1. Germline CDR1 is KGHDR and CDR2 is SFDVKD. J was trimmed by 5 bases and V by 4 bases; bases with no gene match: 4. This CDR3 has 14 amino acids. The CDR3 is CATSEGTGRYGYTF. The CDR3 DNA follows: TGTGCCACCAGTGAAGGGACAGGGAGGTATGGCTACACCTTC.

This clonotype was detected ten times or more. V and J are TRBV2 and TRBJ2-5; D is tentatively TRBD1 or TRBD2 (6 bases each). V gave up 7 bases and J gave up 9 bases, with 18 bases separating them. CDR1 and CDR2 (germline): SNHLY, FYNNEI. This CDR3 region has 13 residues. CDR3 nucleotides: TGTGCCAGCAAAAAGACGGGGGCAGGGCCCCAGTACTTC. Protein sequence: CASKKTGAGPQYF.

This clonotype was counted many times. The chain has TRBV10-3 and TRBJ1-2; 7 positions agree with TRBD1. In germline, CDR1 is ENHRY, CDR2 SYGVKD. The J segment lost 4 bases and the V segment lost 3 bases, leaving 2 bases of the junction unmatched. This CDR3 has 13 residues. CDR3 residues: CAISEGTAYGYTF. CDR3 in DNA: TGTGCCATCAGTGAAGGGACAGCCTATGGCTACACCTTC.

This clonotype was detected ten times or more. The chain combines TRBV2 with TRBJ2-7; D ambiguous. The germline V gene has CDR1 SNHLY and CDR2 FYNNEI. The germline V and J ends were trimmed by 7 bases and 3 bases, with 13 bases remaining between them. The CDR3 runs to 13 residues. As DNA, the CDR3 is TGTGCCAGCATCGTCGACGGATACTACGAGCAGTACTTC. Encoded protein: CASIVDGYYEQYF. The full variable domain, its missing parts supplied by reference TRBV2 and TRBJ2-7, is EPEVTQTPSHQVTQMGQEVILRCVPISNHLYFYWYRQILGQKVEFLVSFYNNEISEKSEIFDDQFSVERPDGSNFTLKIRSTKLEDSAMYFCASIVDGYYEQYFGPGTRLTVT.

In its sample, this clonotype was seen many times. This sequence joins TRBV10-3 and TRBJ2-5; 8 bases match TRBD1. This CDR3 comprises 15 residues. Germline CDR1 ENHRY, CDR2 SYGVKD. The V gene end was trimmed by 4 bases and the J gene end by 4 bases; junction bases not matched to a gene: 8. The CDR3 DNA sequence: TGTGCCATCAGTGCCAGGGACAGGACGGGAGAGACCCAGTACTTC. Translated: CAISARDRTGETQYF.

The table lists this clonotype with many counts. The CDR3 nucleotides read TGCAGCGGACTGCACTCCTACGAGCAGTACTTC. Translated: CSGLHSYEQYF. The rearrangement uses TRBV29-1 and TRBJ2-7; D not certain. The CDR3 has 11 amino acids. Per the germline V gene, CDR1 is SQVTM and CDR2 is ANQGSEA. Trimming stripped 7 bases from V and 0 bases from J, with 7 bases between.

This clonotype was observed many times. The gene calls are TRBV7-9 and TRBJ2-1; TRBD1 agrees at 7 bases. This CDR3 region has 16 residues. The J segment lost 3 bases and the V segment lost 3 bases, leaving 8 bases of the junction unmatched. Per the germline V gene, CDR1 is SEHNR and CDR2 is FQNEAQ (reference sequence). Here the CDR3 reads CASSFPTGVDYNEQFF. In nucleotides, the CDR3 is TGTGCCAGCAGCTTCCCCACAGGGGTTGACTACAATGAGCAGTTCTTC.

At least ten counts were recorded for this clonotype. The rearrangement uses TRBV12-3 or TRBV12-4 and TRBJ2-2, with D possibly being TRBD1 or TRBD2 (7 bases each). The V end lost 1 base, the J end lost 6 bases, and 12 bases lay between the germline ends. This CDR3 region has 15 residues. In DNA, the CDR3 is TGTGCCAGCAGTTTAGGGCAGGGGGGGGCCGGGGAGCTGTTTTTT. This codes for CASSLGQGGAGELFF.

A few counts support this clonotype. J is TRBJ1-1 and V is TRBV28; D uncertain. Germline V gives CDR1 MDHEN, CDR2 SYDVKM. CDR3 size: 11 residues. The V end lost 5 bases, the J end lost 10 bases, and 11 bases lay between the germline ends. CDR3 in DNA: TGTGCCAGCAGTAACAAGGTAGGAGCTTTCTTT. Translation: CASSNKVGAFF.

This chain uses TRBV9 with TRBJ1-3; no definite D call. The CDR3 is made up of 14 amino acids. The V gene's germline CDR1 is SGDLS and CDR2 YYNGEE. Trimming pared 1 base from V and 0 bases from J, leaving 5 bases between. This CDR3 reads CASSVTSSGNTIYF. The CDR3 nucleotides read TGTGCCAGCAGCGTAACAAGCTCTGGAAACACCATATATTTT.

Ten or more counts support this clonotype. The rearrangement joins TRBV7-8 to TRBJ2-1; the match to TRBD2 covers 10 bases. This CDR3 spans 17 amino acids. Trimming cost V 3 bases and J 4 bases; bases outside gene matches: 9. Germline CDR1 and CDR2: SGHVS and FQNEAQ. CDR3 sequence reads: CASSLWTSGPKYNEQFF. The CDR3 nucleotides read TGTGCCAGCAGCTTGTGGACTAGCGGACCGAAATACAATGAGCAGTTCTTC. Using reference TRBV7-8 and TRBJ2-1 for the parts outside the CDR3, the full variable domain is GAGVSQSPRYKVAKRGQDVALRCDPISGHVSLFWYQQALGQGPEFLTYFQNEAQLDKSGLPSDRFFAERPEGSVSTLKIQRTQQEDSAVYLCASSLWTSGPKYNEQFFGPGTRLTVL.

For the CDR3, the DNA is TGCAGTGCTATCTTACCGGGAGGGCCGAGGAATGAGCAGTTCTTC. Encoded protein: CSAILPGGPRNEQFF. The chain is built from TRBV20-1 and TRBJ2-1; 8 bases fit TRBD2. Germline assignment: CDR1 DFQATT and CDR2 SNEGSKA (reference sequence). CDR3 length: 15 amino acids. J lost 7 bases, V lost 4 bases, and 12 bases had no gene match.

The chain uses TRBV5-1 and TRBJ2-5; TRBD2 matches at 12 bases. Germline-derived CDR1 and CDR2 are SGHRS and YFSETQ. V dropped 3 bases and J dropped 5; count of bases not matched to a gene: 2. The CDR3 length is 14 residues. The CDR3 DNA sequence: TGCGCCAGCAGCTACGGGACTAGCGGGGAGACCCAGTACTTC. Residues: CASSYGTSGETQYF. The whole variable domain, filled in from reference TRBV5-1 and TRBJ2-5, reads KAGVTQTPRYLIKTRGQQVTLSCSPISGHRSVSWYQQTPGQGLQFLFEYFSETQRNKGNFPGRFSGRQFSNSRSEMNVSTLELGDSALYLCASSYGTSGETQYFGPGTRLLVL.

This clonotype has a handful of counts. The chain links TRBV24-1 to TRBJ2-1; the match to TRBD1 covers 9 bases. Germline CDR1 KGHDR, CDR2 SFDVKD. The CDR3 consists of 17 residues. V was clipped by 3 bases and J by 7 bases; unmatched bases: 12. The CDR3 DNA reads TGTGCCACCAGTGATCCGACCCCGGGACAGGGCAGGAATGAGCAGTTCTTC. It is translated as CATSDPTPGQGRNEQFF.

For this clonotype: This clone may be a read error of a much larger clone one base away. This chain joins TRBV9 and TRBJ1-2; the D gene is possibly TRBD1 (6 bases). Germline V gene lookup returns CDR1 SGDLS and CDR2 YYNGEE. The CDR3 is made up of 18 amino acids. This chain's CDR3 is CASSLLTGRPGANYDYTF. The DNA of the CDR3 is TGTGCCAGCAGCCTTCTTACGGGGAGACCGGGGGCTAACTATGACTACACCTTC.

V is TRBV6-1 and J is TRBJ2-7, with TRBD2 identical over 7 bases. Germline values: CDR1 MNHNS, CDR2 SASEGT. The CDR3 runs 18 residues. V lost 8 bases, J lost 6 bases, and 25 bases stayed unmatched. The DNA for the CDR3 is TGTGCCAGCTCTCGGGGGAAAAGACCGGGACTATTAGTGGGCGAGCAGTACTTC. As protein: CASSRGKRPGLLVGEQYF.

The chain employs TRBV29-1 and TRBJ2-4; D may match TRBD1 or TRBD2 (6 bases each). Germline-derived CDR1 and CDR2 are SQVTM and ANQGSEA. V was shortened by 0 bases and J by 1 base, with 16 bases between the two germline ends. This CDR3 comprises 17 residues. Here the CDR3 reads CSVEDLRGVEAKNIQYF. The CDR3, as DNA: TGCAGCGTTGAAGATTTGAGGGGGGTGGAGGCCAAAAACATTCAGTACTTC. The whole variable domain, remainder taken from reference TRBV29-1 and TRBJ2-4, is SAVISQKPSRDICQRGTSLTIQCQVDSQVTMMFWYRQQPGQSLTLIATANQGSEATYESGFVIDKFPISRPNLTFSTLTVSNMSPEDSSIYLCSVEDLRGVEAKNIQYFGAGTRLSVL.

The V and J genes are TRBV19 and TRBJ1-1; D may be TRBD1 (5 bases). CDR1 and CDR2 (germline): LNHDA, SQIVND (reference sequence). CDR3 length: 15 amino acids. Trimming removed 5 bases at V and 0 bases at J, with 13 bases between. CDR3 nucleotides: TGTGCCAGTAGTCGGGCCGGGGGGTTGAACACTGAAGCTTTCTTT. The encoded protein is CASSRAGGLNTEAFF.

The CDR3 loop reads CASKTGQPNTEAFF. CDR3 DNA: TGTGCCAGTAAAACGGGACAGCCGAACACTGAAGCTTTCTTT. This chain joins TRBV19 and TRBJ1-1; 7 bases map to TRBD1. The length of the CDR3 is 14 residues. J lost 1 base, V lost 7 bases, and 6 bases had no gene match. CDR1 is LNHDA and CDR2 is SQIVND in the germline V gene (reference sequence).

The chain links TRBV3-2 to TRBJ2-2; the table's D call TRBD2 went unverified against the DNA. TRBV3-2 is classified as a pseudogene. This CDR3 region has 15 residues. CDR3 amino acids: CASRRTSVGPGELFF. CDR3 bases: TGTGCCAGCAGGCGGACTAGCGTGGGTCCCGGGGAGCTGTTTTTT.

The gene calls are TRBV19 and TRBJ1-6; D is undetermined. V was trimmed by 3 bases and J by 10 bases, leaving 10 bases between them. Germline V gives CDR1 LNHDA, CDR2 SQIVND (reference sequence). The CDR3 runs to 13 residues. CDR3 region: CASSITEGSPLHF. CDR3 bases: TGTGCCAGTAGTATTACAGAAGGCTCACCCCTCCACTTT.

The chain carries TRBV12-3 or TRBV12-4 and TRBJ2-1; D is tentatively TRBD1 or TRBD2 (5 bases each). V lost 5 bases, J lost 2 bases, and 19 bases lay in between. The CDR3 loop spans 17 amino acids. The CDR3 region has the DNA TGTGCCAGCAGTCCCCCTCTGGCACGGGGACCCTACAATGAGCAGTTCTTC. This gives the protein CASSPPLARGPYNEQFF.

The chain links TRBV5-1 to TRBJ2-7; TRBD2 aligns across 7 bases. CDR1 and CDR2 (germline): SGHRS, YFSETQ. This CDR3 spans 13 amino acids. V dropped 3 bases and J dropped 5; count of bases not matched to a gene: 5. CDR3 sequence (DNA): TGCGCCAGCAGCTCCGGACTAGTGGACGAGCAGTACTTC. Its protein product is CASSSGLVDEQYF. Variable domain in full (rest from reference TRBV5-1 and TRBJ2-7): KAGVTQTPRYLIKTRGQQVTLSCSPISGHRSVSWYQQTPGQGLQFLFEYFSETQRNKGNFPGRFSGRQFSNSRSEMNVSTLELGDSALYLCASSSGLVDEQYFGPGTRLTVT.